This T cell receptor (beta chain) was sequenced for a study of response to subunit inactivated influenza vaccine. Study results and limitations: A suggestion made by the authors is that each seasonal influenza vaccination recruits few new T cells.

TCRdb processed the RT-PCR reads anew with MiXCR; each CDR3 protein has one entry. The table shows about 700,000 distinct CDR3 sequences, with about 15% occurring only once. Note on this clonotype: Its target is unknown.

The CDR3 has 16 amino acids. CDR1 is MDHEN and CDR2 is SYDVKM in the germline V gene. V dropped 7 bases and J dropped 0 bases, with 16 bases sitting between them. The TCR was taken from a man aged 45 to 65 who received an inactivated influenza vaccine. The chain has TRBV28 and TRBJ1-5; D not resolved. Sequenced material: PBMCs from blood, taken roughly 2 weeks before vaccination. CDR3 coding DNA: TGTGCCAGCACCAGTGACAACGGCTATAGCAATCAGCCCCAGCATTTT. This gives the protein CASTSDNGYSNQPQHF.